The rows below give T cell receptor beta chains drawn from one sample of a study of metastatic and nonmetastatic thyroid tumors. TCRdb re-processed the PCR reads through MiXCR. The sample holds roughly 36,000 clones, approximately 10% seen once. The sample comprised blood. The receptors stem from a female donor with papillary thyroid cancer or a benign thyroid nodule (not recorded which). Some clones in this sample may be carry-over from other donors' samples. The CDR3 runs from the conserved cysteine through the conserved F or W. The order of the fields is V gene, CDR3 length, J gene, D gene, clone size, CDR3 DNA, CDR3 protein. The D gene is left open where the match is weak. Clone size, where shown, is once, few, many, or a class for clones that have expanded.

TRBV6-4,14,TRBJ2-2,NA,many,TGTGCCAGCAGCCTCGAGAGGGCATCGGGGGAGCTGTTTTTT,CASSLERASGELFF
TRBV19,16,TRBJ2-5,NA,NA,TGTGCCAGTAGCCTAGGCCGGCATGGGTTCAAAGAGACCCAGTACTTC,CASSLGRHGFKETQYF
TRBV6-1,13,TRBJ2-7,TRBD1,medium-sized,TGTGCCAGCAGCCCAAGACAGGGCTACGAGCAGTACTTC,CASSPRQGYEQYF
TRBV5-5,15,TRBJ1-2,NA,many,TGTGCCAGCAGCTTGGCTGGGACGGCTAACTATGGCTACACCTTC,CASSLAGTANYGYTF
TRBV4-3,18,TRBJ2-6,NA,medium-sized,TGCGCCAGCAGCCAAGATCCTGAGGGGGTTTCTGGGGCCAACGTCCTGACTTTC,CASSQDPEGVSGANVLTF
TRBV30,16,TRBJ2-5,NA,many,TGTGCCTGGAGTGACACACGACAGAGATCCAGGGAGACCCAGTACTTC,CAWSDTRQRSRETQYF
TRBV18,15,TRBJ2-1,TRBD2,many,TGTGCCAGCTCACCAGGGACTAGCGGGAGCAATGAGCAGTTCTTC,CASSPGTSGSNEQFF
TRBV6-1,14,TRBJ2-7,NA,few,TGTGCCAGCAGCCCGAGGGATAGGGTGTACGATCAGTACTTC,CASSPRDRVYDQYF
TRBV6-2/TRBV6-3,15,TRBJ2-7,NA,NA,TGTGCCAGCAGTCCCTTCCCCCAGCGGCGTAGGGAGCGGTACTTC,CASSPFPQRRRERYF
TRBV6-1,16,TRBJ2-2,TRBD2,few,TGTGCCAGCACCCCCCTAGCGGGTCCGAACACCGGGGAGCTGTTTTTT,CASTPLAGPNTGELFF
TRBV30,11,TRBJ2-7,NA,few,TGTGCCTGGAGTAACGGGGCAGGGCAGTACTTC,CAWSNGAGQYF
TRBV6-5,15,TRBJ2-5,NA,few,TGTGCCAGCAGTTACTCGAGGCAGTTCCAAGAGACCCAGTACTTC,CASSYSRQFQETQYF
TRBV6-1,15,TRBJ2-7,TRBD1,many,TGTGCCAGCAGGGTATGGGGGACAGGGTCCTACGAGCAGTACTTC,CASRVWGTGSYEQYF
TRBV6-2/TRBV6-3,13,TRBJ2-5,NA,NA,TGTGTCAGCAGTCTTACTCCACAAGAGACCCAGTACTTC,CVSSLTPQETQYF
TRBV7-8,14,TRBJ2-7,NA,NA,TGTGCCAGCAGCCGCCGGGACAAACCCTACGAGCAGTACTTC,CASSRRDKPYEQYF
TRBV12-3/TRBV12-4,14,TRBJ2-7,NA,medium-sized,TGTGCCAGCAGTTTACAGGGAAGCTCCTACGAGCAGTACTTC,CASSLQGSSYEQYF
TRBV7-2,13,TRBJ2-4,NA,many,TGTGCCAGCAGCTTAGTTCAGACAAACATTCAGTACTTC,CASSLVQTNIQYF
TRBV6-1,12,TRBJ2-2,TRBD1,many,TGTGCCAGCTCTAAGGGGGCGCAGGAGCTGTTTTTT,CASSKGAQELFF
TRBV10-2,14,TRBJ1-4,TRBD1,many,TGCGCCAGCAGTGCCGGGACAGTGGGTGAAAAACTGTTTTTT,CASSAGTVGEKLFF
TRBV12-3/TRBV12-4,12,TRBJ1-2,TRBD1,many,TGTGCCAGCAGTTCCGCAGGGGGCGGTCACACCTTC,CASSSAGGGHTF
TRBV10-2,14,TRBJ2-7,TRBD2,many,TGCGCCAGCAGTGAGCCTAGCGGCTCCTACGAGCAGTACTTC,CASSEPSGSYEQYF
TRBV12-3/TRBV12-4,13,TRBJ2-2,NA,few,TGTGCCAGCAGCCCTTTAGTTGTCGGGGAGCTGTCTTTT,CASSPLVVGELSF
TRBV6-1,15,TRBJ2-7,TRBD2,NA,TGTGCCAGCAGTGGGGGGGGTGGGGGCTCCTACGAGCAGTACTTC,CASSGGGGGSYEQYF
TRBV7-9,13,TRBJ1-1,NA,many,TGTGCCAGCAGCTTACCAGGGCTAGGTGAAGCTTTCTTT,CASSLPGLGEAFF
TRBV9,13,TRBJ1-2,TRBD1,many,TGTGCCAGCTCCACAGGGGGAGACTATGGCTACACCTTC,CASSTGGDYGYTF
TRBV6-2/TRBV6-3,15,TRBJ2-6,NA,many,TGTGCCAGCAGCCCCGATTTGTCTGGGGCCAACGTCCTGACTTTC,CASSPDLSGANVLTF
TRBV5-6,16,TRBJ1-1,NA,NA,TGTGCCAGCAGCTACCCGGGACAACCCCCGGGTGATAAAGCTTTCTTT,CASSYPGQPPGDKAFF